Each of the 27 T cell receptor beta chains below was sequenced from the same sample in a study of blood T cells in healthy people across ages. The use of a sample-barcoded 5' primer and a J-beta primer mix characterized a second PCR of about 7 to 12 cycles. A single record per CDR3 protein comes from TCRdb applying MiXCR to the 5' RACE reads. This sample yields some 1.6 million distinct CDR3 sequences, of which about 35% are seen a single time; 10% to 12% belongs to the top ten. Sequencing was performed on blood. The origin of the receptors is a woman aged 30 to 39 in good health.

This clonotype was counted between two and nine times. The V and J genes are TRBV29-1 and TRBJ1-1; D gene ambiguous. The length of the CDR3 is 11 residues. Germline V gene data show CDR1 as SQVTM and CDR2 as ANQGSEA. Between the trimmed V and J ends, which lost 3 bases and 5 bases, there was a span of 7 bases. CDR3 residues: CSVDARTEAFF. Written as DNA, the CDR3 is TGCAGCGTTGACGCCAGGACTGAAGCTTTCTTT.

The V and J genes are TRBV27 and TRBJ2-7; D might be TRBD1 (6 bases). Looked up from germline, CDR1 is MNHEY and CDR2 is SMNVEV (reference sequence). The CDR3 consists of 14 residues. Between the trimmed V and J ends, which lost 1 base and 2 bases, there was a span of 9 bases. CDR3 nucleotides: TGTGCCAGCAGTTTATATCGGACAGCCTACGAGCAGTACTTC. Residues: CASSLYRTAYEQYF.

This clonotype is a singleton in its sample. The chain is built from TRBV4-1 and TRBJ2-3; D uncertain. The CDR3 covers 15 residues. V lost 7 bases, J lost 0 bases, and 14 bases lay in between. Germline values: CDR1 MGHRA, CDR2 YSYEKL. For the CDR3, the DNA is TGCGCCAGCAACGACGGCAGAACTAGCACAGATACGCAGTATTTT. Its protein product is CASNDGRTSTDTQYF.

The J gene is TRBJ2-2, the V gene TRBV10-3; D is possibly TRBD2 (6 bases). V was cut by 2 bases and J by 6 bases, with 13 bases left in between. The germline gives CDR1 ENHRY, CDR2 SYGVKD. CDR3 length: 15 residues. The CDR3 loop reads CAISETTGVAGELFF. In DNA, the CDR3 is TGTGCCATCAGTGAGACCACGGGAGTGGCCGGGGAGCTGTTTTTT.

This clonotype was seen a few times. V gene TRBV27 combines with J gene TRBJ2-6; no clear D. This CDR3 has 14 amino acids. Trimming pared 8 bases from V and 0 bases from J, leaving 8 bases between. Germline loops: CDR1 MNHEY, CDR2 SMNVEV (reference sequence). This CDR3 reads CASRAPSGANVLTF. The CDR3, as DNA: TGTGCCAGCCGCGCCCCCTCTGGGGCCAACGTCCTGACTTTC.

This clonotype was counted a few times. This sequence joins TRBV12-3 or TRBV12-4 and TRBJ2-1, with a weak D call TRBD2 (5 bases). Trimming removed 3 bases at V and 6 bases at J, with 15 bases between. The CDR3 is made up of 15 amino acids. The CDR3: CASSFGNPRGNEQFF. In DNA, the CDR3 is TGTGCCAGCAGTTTTGGTAACCCCCGGGGCAATGAGCAGTTCTTC.

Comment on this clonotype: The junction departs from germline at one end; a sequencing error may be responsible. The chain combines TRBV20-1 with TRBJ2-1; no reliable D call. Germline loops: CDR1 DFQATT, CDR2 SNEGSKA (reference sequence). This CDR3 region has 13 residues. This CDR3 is CSATSLKENERFF. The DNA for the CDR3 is TGCAGTGCTACCTCCTTGAAGGAGAATGAGCGGTTCTTC.

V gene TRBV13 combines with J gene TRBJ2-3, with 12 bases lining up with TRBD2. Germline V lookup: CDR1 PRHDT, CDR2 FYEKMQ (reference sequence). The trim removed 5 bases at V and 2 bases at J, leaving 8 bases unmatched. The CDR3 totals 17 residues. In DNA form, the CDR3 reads TGTGCCAGCAGCCCCCCCGGACTAGCGGGGAACACAGATACGCAGTATTTT. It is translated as CASSPPGLAGNTDTQYF.

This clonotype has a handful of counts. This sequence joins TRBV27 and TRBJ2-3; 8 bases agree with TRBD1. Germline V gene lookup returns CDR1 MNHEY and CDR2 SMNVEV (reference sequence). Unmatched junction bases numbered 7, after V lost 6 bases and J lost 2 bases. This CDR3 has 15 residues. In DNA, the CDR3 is TGTGCCAGCAGCAGAACAGGGGGGCCCACAGATACGCAGTATTTT. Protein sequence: CASSRTGGPTDTQYF.

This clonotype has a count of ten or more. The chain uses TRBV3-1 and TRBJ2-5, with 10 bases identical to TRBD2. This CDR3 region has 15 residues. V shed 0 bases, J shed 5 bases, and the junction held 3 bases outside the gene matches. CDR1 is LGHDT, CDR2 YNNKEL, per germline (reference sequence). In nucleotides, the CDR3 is TGTGCCAGCAGCCAAGATCCTAGCGGGGGTGAGACCCAGTACTTC. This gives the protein CASSQDPSGGETQYF.

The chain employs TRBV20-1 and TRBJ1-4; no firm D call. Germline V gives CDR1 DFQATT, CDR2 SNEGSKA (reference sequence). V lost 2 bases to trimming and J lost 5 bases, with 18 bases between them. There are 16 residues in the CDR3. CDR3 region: CSARSPLSHNNEKLFF. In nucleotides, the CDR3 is TGCAGTGCTAGATCCCCCCTGTCGCATAACAATGAAAAACTGTTTTTT.

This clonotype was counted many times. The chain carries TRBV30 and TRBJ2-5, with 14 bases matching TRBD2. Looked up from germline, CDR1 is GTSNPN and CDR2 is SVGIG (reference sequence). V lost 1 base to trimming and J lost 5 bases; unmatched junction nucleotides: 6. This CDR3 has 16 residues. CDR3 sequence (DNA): TGTGCCTGGAGTGGGGGGACTAGCGGGGGTGGGGAGACCCAGTACTTC. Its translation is CAWSGGTSGGGETQYF.

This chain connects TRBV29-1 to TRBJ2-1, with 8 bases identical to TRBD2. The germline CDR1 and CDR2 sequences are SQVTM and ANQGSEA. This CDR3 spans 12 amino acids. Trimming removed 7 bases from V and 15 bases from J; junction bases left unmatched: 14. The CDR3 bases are TGCAGCGGATTACTCGGGGGACTAGAAACGTTCTTC. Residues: CSGLLGGLETFF.

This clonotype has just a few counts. The CDR3 sequence is CSAVRGPSNEQFF. The DNA of the CDR3 is TGCAGTGCTGTTCGCGGGCCAAGCAATGAGCAGTTCTTC. The genes are TRBV20-1 and TRBJ2-1; a possible D gene is TRBD2 (5 bases). The length of the CDR3 is 13 residues. Between the trimmed V and J ends, which lost 5 bases and 6 bases, there was a span of 14 bases. CDR1 is DFQATT, CDR2 SNEGSKA, per germline (reference sequence).

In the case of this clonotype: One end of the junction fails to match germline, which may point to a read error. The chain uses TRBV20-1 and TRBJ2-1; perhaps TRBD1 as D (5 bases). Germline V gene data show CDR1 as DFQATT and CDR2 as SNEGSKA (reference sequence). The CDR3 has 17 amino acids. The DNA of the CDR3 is TGCAGTGCTGCCCTCCCTGACAGTCCCCTTACCTACAATGAGCGGTTCTTC. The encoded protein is CSAALPDSPLTYNERFF.

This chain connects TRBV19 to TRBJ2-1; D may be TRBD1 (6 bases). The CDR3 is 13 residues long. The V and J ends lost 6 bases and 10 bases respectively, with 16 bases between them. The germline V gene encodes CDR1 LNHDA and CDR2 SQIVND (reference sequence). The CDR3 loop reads CASRRLQGSEQFF. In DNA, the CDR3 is TGTGCCAGTAGACGCTTACAGGGTAGCGAGCAGTTCTTC.

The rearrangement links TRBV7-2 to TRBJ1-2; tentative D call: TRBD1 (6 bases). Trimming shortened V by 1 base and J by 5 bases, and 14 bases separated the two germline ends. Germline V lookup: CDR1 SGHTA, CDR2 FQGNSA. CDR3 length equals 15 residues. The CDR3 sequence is CASSLVLRDNYGYTF. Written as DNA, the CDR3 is TGTGCCAGCAGCTTAGTTTTAAGGGACAATTATGGCTACACCTTC. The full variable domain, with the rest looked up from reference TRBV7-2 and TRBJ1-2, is GAGVSQSPSNKVTEKGKDVELRCDPISGHTALYWYRQSLGQGLEFLIYFQGNSAPDKSGLPSDRFSAERTGGSVSTLTIQRTQQEDSAVYLCASSLVLRDNYGYTFGSGTRLTVV.

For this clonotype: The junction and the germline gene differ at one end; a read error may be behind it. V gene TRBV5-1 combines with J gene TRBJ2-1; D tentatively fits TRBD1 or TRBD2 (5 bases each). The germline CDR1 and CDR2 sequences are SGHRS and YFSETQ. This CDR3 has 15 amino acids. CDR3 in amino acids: CASSLGGDPYNEQFF. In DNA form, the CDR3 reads TGTGCCAGCAGCTTAGGTGGGGACCCCTACAATGAGCAGTTCTTC.

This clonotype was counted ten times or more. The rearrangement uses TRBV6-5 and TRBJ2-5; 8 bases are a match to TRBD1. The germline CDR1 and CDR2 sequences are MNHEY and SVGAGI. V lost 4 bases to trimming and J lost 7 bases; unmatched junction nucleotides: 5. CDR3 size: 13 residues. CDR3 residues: CASSSGGAGTQYF. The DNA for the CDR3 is TGTGCCAGCAGTTCAGGGGGCGCTGGGACCCAGTACTTC.

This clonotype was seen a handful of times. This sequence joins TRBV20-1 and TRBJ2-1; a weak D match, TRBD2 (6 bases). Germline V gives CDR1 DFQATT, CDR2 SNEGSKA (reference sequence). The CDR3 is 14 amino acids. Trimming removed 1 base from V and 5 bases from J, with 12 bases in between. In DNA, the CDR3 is TGCAGTGCTAGAGGTGGGGACTTTCACAATGAGCAGTTCTTC. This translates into CSARGGDFHNEQFF.

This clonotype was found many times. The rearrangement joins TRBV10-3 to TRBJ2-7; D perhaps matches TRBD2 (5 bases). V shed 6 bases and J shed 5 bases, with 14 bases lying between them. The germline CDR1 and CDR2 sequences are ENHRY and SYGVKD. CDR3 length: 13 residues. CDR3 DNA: TGTGCCATCAGGGATTCGGGGAGCGACGAGCAGTACTTC. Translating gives CAIRDSGSDEQYF.

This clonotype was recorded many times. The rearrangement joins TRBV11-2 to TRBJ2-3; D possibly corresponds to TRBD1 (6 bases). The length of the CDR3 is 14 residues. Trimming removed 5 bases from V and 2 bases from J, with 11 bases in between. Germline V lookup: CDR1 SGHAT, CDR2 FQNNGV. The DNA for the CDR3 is TGTGCCAGCAGCATGGGGGCTACCACAGATACGCAGTATTTT. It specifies CASSMGATTDTQYF.

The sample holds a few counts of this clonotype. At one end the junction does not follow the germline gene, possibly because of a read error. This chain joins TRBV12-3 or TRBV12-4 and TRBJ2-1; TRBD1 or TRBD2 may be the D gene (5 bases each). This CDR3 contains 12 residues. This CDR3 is CAEGYSYNEQFF. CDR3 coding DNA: TGCGCCGAGGGGTATTCCTACAATGAGCAGTTCTTC.

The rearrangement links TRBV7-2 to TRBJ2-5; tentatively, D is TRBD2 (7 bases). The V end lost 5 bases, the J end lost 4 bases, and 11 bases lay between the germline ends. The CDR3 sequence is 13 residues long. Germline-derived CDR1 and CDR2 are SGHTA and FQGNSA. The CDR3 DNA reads TGTGCCAGCAGCATAGGGGGGGGAGAGACCCAGTACTTC. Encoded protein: CASSIGGGETQYF.

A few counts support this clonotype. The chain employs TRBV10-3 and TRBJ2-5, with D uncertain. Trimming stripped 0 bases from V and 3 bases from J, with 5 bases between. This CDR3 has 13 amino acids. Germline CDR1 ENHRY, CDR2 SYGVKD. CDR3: CAISESREETQYF. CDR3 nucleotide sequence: TGTGCCATCAGTGAGTCACGGGAAGAGACCCAGTACTTC.

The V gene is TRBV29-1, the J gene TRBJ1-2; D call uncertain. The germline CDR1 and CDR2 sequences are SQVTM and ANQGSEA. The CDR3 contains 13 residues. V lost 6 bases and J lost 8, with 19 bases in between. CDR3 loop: CSVDPLSPRGYTF. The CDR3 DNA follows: TGCAGCGTGGACCCCCTGTCCCCTCGAGGCTACACCTTC.

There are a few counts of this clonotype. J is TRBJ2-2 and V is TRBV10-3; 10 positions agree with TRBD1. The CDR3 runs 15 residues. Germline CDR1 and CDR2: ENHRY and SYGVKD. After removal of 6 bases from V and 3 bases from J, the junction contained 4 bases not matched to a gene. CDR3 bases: TGTGCCATCAGAGCCGGGACAGGGGACACCGGGGAGCTGTTTTTT. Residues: CAIRAGTGDTGELFF.